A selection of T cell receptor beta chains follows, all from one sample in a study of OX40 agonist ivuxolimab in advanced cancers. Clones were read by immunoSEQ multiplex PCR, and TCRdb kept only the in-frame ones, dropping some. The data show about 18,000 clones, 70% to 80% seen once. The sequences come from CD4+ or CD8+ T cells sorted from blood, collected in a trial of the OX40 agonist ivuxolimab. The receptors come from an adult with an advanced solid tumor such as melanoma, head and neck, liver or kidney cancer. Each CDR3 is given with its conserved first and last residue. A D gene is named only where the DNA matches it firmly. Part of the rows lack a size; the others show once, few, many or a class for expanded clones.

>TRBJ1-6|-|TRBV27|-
TGTGCCAGCGGACTTGCAGAGGGTTCCCGTTCACCCCTCCACTTT
CASGLAEGSRSPLHF
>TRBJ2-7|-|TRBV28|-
TGTGCCAGCAATCCCTTGGAAACGGGGGCCGGATACGAGCAGTACTTC
CASNPLETGAGYEQYF
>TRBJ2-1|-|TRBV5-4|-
TGTGCCAGCAGCTTAGGAAGCTCCTACAATGAGCAGTTCTTC
CASSLGSSYNEQFF
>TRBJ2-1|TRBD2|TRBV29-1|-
TGCAGCGTTGTGGCTAGCGGGAGCTCCTACAATGAGCAGTTCTTC
CSVVASGSSYNEQFF
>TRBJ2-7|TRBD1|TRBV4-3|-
TGCGCCAGCAGCCTCCTAGGGGCAGGGGGCTCCGAGCAGTACTTC
CASSLLGAGGSEQYF
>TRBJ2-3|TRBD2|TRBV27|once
TGTGCCAGCAGTTCCGGGACTAGCGGGGGAGATACGCAGTATTTT
CASSSGTSGGDTQYF
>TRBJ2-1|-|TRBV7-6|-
TGTGCCAGCAGCTCCTACCGTCAGGGGATTGCCTACAATGAGCAGTTCTTC
CASSSYRQGIAYNEQFF
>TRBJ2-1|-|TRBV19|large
TGTGCCAGTAGTATAGTGGCAAGCAATGAGCAGTTCTTC
CASSIVASNEQFF
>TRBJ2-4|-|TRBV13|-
TGTGCCAGCAGCTTCGGGACGGGGTTAGCCAAAAACATTCAGTACTTC
CASSFGTGLAKNIQYF
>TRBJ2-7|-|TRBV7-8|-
TGTGCCAGCAGCTTAGCTGGGCTCGCCTACGAGCAGTACTTC
CASSLAGLAYEQYF
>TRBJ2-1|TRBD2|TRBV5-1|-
TGCGCCAGCAGCTTGGATCCCCTCCGGGGGGGAGGGAAGTACAATGAGCAGTTCTTC
CASSLDPLRGGGKYNEQFF
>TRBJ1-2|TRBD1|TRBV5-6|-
TGTGCCAGCAGCGTAGGGACAGGGGCTACCTATGGCTACACCTTC
CASSVGTGATYGYTF
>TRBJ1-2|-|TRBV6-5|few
TGTGCCAGCACCTCGGGTTCCAGGGTTCATGGCTACACCTTC
CASTSGSRVHGYTF
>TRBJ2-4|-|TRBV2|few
TGTGCCAGCAGTGAAGCGTGGGGGATCAGAAACATTCAGTACTTC
CASSEAWGIRNIQYF
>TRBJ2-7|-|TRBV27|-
TGTGCCAGCAGTCCCTGGACGGACCCCTACGAGCAGTACTTC
CASSPWTDPYEQYF
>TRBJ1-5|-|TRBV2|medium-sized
TGTGCCAGCAGTGAGAGACAGACCTATAGCAATCAGCCCCAGCATTTT
CASSERQTYSNQPQHF
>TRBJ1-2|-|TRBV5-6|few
TGTGCCAGCACCCCAGCAGGGAATTACTATGGCTACACCTTC
CASTPAGNYYGYTF
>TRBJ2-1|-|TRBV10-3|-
TGTGCCATCACCCCCGGGACCCCCAACAATGAGCAGTTCTTC
CAITPGTPNNEQFF
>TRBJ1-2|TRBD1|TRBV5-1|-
TGCGCCAGCAGCGTCGGGACAGGGGGCGGCTATGGCTACACCTTC
CASSVGTGGGYGYTF
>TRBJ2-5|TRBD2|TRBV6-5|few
TGTGCCAGCAGTCCGGGCTGGGGGGGGGAAGAGACCCAGTACTTC
CASSPGWGGEETQYF
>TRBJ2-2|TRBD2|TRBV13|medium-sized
TGTGCCAGCAGCTTAGCCGTACTAGCGGGAGGGCCCCACGGGGAGCTGTTTTTT
CASSLAVLAGGPHGELFF
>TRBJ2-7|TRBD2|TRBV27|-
TGTGCCAGCAGCCAGACTAGCGGGACCCACGAGCAGTACTTC
CASSQTSGTHEQYF
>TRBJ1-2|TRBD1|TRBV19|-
TGTGCCAGCCGGGACAGTCAGGACTATGGCTACACCTTC
CASRDSQDYGYTF
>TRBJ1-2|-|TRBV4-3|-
TGCGCCAGCAGCCAAGCACAGGGTGCCTTCAGAGGCTACACCTTC
CASSQAQGAFRGYTF
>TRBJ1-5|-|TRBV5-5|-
TGTGCCAGCAGCTTGGTGGAGGATTGGGGGCCCCAGCATTTT
CASSLVEDWGPQHF
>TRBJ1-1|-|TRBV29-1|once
TGCAGCGTTGAACAGACTGAAGCTTTCTTT
CSVEQTEAFF
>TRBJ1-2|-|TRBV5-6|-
TGTGCCAGCAGCTTGGGGGCAGGGGCTAACTATGGCTACACCTTC
CASSLGAGANYGYTF
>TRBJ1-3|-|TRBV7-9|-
TGCGCCAGCAGCCAAGATCGGGTGAACTCTGGAAACACCATATATTTT
CASSQDRVNSGNTIYF
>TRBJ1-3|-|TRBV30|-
TGTGCCTGGAGTGTGGACACCGCTGGAAACACCATATATTTT
CAWSVDTAGNTIYF
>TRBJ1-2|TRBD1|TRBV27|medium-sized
TGTGCCAGCAGGACCATTGATACAGGGGGTCAGGATGGCTACACCTTC
CASRTIDTGGQDGYTF
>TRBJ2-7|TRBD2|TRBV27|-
TGTGCCAGCAGTTTATCGTCGGGACTAGCGACCTACGAGCAGTACTTC
CASSLSSGLATYEQYF
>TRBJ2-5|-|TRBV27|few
TGTGCCAGCAGTTCTGGACGCCAAGAGACCCAGTACTTC
CASSSGRQETQYF
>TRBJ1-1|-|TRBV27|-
TGTGCCAGCAGTGAAACCCAGGGGATAGGAGACACTGAAGCTTTCTTT
CASSETQGIGDTEAFF
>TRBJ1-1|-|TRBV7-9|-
TGTGCCAGCAGCTTAGGGGAAGTCCCTGAAGCTTTCTTT
CASSLGEVPEAFF
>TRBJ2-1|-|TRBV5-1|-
TGCGCCAGCAGCCCGGACTTGTACAATGAGCAGTTCTTC
CASSPDLYNEQFF
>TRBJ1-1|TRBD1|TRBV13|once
TGTGCCAGCAGCACGACAGGGGGCGACGGGGCTTTCTTT
CASSTTGGDGAFF
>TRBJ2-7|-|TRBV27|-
TGTGCCAGCAGTTTGGGCCCGGGATCCTACGAGCAGTACTTC
CASSLGPGSYEQYF
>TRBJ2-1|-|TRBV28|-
TGTGCCAGCAGTTCCATATACGAAAGCGGTGAGCAGTTCTTC
CASSSIYESGEQFF
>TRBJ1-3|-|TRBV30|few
TGTGCCTGGACCCCGACCCTAACCCCTGGAAACACCATATATTTT
CAWTPTLTPGNTIYF
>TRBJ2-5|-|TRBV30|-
TGTGCCTGGAGTGTGCCCGCGGCGCAAGAGACCCAGTACTTC
CAWSVPAAQETQYF
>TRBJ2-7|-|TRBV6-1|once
TGTGCCAGCGGCGAAGGGCACCTGGCAGGCTCCTACGAGCAGTACTTC
CASGEGHLAGSYEQYF
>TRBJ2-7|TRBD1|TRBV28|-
TGTGCCAGCAGGCGACTATCCCCCCAGGGGGTTCCCTACGAGCAGTACTTC
CASRRLSPQGVPYEQYF
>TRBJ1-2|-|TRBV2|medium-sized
TGTGCCAGCAGTGACCGAAGCTATGGCTACACCTTC
CASSDRSYGYTF
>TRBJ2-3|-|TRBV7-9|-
TGTGCCAGCAGCTCCACAGATACGCAGTATTTT
CASSSTDTQYF
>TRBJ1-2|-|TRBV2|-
TGTGCCAGCAGTGAATACAGGGACTATGGCTACACCTTC
CASSEYRDYGYTF
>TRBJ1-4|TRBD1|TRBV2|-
TGTGCCAGCAGACAGGGGGCGAAAGAGGAAAAACTGTTTTTT
CASRQGAKEEKLFF
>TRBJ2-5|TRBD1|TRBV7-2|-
TGTGCCAGCAGCTCGTCGGACAGGGTGGGAGAGACCCAGTACTTC
CASSSSDRVGETQYF
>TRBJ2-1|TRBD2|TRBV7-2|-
TGTGCCAGCAGCTTAGTGTCTAGCGGCTACAATGAGCAGTTCTTC
CASSLVSSGYNEQFF
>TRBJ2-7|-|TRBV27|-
TGTGCCAGCACTAGCGACTCCTACGAGCAGTACTTC
CASTSDSYEQYF